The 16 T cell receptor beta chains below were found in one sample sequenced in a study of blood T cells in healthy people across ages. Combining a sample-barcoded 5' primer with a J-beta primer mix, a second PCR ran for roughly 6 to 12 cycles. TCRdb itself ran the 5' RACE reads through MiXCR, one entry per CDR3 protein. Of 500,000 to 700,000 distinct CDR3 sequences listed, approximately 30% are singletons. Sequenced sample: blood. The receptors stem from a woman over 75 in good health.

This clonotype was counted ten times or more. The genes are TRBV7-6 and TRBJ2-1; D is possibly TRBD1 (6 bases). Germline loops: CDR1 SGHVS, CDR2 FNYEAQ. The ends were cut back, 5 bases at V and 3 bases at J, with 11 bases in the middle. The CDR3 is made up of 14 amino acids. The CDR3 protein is CASSDGTNYNEQFF. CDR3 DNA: TGTGCCAGCAGCGACGGGACAAACTACAATGAGCAGTTCTTC.

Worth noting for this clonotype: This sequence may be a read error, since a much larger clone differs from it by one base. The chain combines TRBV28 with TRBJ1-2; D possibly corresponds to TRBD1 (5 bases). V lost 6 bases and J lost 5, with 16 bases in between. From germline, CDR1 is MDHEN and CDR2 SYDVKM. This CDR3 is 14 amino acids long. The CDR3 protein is CASRLSGTGYGYTF. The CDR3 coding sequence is TGTGCCAGCAGACTGTCGGGGACTGGGTATGGCTACACCTTC.

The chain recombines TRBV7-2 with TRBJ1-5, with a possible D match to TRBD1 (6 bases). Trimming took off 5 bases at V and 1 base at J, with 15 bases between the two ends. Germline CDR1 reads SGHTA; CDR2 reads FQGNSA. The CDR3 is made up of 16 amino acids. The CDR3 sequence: CASSPEIDRSNQPQHF. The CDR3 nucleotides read TGTGCCAGCAGCCCCGAGATTGACAGGAGCAATCAGCCCCAGCATTTT.

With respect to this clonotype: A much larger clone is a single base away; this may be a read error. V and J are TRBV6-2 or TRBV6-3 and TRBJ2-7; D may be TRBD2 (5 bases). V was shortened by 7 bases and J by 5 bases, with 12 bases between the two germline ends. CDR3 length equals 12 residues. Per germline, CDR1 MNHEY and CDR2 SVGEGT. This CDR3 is CASKQGSHEQYF. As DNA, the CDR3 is TGTGCCAGCAAGCAAGGGAGCCACGAGCAGTACTTC.

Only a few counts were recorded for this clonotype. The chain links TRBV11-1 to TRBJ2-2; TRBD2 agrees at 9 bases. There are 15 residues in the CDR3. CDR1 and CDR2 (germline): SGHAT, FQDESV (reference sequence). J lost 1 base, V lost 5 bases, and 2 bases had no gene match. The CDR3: CASSHSGGNTGELFF. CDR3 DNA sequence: TGTGCCAGCAGCCATAGCGGGGGGAACACCGGGGAGCTGTTTTTT. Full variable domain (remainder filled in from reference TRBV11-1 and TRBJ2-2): EAEVAQSPRYKITEKSQAVAFWCDPISGHATLYWYRQILGQGPELLVQFQDESVVDDSQLPKDRFSAERLKGVDSTLKIQPAELGDSAMYLCASSHSGGNTGELFFGEGSRLTVL.

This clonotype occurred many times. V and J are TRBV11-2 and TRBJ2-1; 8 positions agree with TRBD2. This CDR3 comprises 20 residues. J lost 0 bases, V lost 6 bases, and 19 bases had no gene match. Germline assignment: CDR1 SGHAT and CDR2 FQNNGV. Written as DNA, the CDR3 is TGTGCCAGCAGTTTCCATACGGGGGGGCCGAGAATAAGCTCCTACAATGAGCAGTTCTTC. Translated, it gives CASSFHTGGPRISSYNEQFF.

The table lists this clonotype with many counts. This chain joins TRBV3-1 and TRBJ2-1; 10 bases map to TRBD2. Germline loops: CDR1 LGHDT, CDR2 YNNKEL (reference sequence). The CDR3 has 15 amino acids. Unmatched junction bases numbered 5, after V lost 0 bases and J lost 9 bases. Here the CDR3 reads CASSQDLSGGGEQFF. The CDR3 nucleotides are TGTGCCAGCAGCCAAGACTTGAGCGGGGGGGGTGAGCAGTTCTTC.

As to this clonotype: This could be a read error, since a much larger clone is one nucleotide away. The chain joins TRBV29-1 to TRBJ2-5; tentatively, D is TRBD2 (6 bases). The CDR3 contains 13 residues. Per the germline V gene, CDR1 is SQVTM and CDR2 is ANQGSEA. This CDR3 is CSLRLAGLETQDF. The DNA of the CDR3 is TGCAGCCTCCGGTTGGCGGGGTTGGAGACCCAGGACTTC. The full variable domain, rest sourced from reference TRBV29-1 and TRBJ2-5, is SAVISQKPSRDICQRGTSLTIQCQVDSQVTMMFWYRQQPGQSLTLIATANQGSEATYESGFVIDKFPISRPNLTFSTLTVSNMSPEDSSIYLCSLRLAGLETQDFGPGTRLLVL.

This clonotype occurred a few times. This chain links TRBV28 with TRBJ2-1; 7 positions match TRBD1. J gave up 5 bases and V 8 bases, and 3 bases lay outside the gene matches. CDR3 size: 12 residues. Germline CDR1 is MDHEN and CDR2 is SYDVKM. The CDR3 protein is CASVGGHNEQFF. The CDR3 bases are TGTGCCAGCGTAGGGGGCCACAATGAGCAGTTCTTC.

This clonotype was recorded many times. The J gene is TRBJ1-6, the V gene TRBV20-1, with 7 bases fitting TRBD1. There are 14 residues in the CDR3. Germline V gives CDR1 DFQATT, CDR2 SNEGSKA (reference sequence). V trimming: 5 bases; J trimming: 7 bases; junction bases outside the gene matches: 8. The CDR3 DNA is TGCAGTGCTGTCCCCGGGACAGCAAATTCACCCCTCCACTTT. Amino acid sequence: CSAVPGTANSPLHF.

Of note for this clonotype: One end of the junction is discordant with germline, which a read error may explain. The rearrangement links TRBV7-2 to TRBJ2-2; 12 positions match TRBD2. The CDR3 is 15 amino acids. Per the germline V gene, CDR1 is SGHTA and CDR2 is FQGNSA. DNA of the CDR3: TGTGCCAGCAGCACTAGCGGGGGGAACACCGGGGAGCTGTTGTTT. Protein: CASSTSGGNTGELLF.

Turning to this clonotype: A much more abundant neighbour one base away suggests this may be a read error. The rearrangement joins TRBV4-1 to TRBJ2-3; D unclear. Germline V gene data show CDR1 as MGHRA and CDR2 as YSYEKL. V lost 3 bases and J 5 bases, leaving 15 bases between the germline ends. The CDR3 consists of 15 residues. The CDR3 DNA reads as TGCGCCAGCAGCCAGGGCCAAGGCCCGGGAGATACGCAGTATTTT. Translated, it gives CASSQGQGPGDTQYF.

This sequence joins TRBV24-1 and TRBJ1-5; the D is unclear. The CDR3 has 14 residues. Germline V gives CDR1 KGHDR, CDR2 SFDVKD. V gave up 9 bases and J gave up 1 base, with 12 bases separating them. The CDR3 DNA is TGTGCCACCTCGGACCCGGGGAGCAATCAGCCCCAGCATTTT. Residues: CATSDPGSNQPQHF.

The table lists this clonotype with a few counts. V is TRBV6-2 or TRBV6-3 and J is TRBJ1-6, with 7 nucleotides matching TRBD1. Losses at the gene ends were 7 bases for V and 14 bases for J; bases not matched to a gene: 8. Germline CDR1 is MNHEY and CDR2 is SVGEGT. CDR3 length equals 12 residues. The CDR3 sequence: CASNDRVATLHF. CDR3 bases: TGTGCCAGCAACGACAGGGTTGCGACCCTCCACTTT.

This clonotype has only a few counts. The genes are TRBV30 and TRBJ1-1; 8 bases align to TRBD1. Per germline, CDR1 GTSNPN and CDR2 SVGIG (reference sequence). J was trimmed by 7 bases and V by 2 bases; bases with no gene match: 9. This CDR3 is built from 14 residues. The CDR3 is CAWSSGGGTLEAFF. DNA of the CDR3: TGTGCCTGGAGTTCAGGGGGCGGTACCCTTGAAGCTTTCTTT.

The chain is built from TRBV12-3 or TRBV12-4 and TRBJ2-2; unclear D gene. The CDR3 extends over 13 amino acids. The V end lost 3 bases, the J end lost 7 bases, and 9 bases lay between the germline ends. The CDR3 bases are TGTGCCAGCAGTTTTAGGGTTAACGGGGAGCTGTTTTTT. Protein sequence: CASSFRVNGELFF.